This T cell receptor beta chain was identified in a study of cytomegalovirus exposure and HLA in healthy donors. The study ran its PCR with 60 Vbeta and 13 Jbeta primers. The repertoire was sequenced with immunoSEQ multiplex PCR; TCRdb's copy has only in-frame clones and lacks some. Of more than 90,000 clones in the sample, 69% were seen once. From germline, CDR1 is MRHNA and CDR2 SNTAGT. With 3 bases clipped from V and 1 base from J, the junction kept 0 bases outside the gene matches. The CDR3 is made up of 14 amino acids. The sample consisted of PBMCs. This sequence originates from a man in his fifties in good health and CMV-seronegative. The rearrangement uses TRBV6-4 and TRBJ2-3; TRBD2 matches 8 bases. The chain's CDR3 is CASSEAGGTDTQYF. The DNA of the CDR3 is TGTGCCAGCAGTGAAGCGGGGGGCACAGATACGCAGTATTTT.